The rows below give T cell receptor beta chains drawn from one sample of a study of blood T cell repertoires in COVID-19. The method was immunoSEQ multiplex PCR; TCRdb's version includes in-frame clones alone and lacks a portion of them. The sample has around 90,000 clones, over 70% seen once; the top ten hold roughly 19%. The material sequenced was peripheral blood. The receptor set was obtained from a human donor in a cohort sampled during active COVID-19. The CDR3 runs from the conserved cysteine through the conserved F or W. Each record gives: D gene, clone size, J gene, V gene, CDR3 protein, CDR3 DNA. D genes are given only for firm matches. Only some rows state a clone size, as once, few, many or a class for expanded clones.

. once TRBJ2-7 TRBV28 CASTPGGNSYEQYF TGTGCCAGCACCCCTGGCGGCAACTCCTACGAGCAGTACTTC
TRBD2 few TRBJ2-7 TRBV28 CASSNRLAVSYEQYF TGTGCCAGCAGTAATCGACTAGCGGTCTCCTACGAGCAGTACTTC
. few TRBJ1-4 TRBV20-1 CSASNGRGKLFF TGCAGTGCTAGTAACGGAAGAGGAAAACTGTTTTTT
TRBD1 once TRBJ2-7 TRBV18 CASSPRQGPYEQYF TGTGCCAGCTCACCCCGACAGGGTCCCTACGAGCAGTACTTC
. . TRBJ2-7 TRBV28 CASSFHGGRNEQYF TGTGCCAGCAGTTTTCACGGGGGAAGAAACGAGCAGTACTTC
TRBD2 . TRBJ2-3 TRBV4-2 CASSQSPTSGRTTDTQYF TGTGCCAGCAGCCAAAGCCCGACTAGCGGGAGGACCACAGATACGCAGTATTTT
TRBD1 . TRBJ1-2 TRBV3-1/TRBV3-2 CASSQGQGESYTF TGTGCCAGCAGCCAGGGACAGGGGGAGAGCTACACCTTC
. . TRBJ2-7 TRBV10-2 CASTRQDRTGEQYF TGCGCCAGCACAAGACAGGATCGGACCGGGGAGCAGTACTTC
TRBD1 . TRBJ1-2 TRBV28 CASSLPRQGKGYTF TGTGCCAGCAGTTTACCCAGACAGGGGAAAGGCTACACCTTC
. . TRBJ1-5 TRBV18 CASSAGGADQPQHF TGTGCCAGCTCAGCGGGGGGGGCCGATCAGCCCCAGCATTTT
TRBD2 . TRBJ2-7 TRBV6-6 CASMITSGNYEQYF TGTGCCAGCATGATCACTAGCGGTAATTACGAGCAGTACTTC
. . TRBJ2-6 TRBV14 CASSHYGQGLGSGANVLTF TGTGCCAGCAGCCATTACGGGCAGGGATTAGGGTCTGGGGCCAACGTCCTGACTTTC
TRBD2 . TRBJ2-7 TRBV23-1 CASPFLAGGYEQYF TGCGCCAGCCCCTTTCTAGCGGGAGGCTACGAGCAGTACTTC
. few TRBJ2-7 TRBV5-1 CASSLTGTPSYEQYF TGCGCCAGCAGCCTAACCGGGACTCCCTCCTACGAGCAGTACTTC
. . TRBJ2-7 TRBV18 CASSGQSYEQYF TGTGCCAGCTCAGGACAGAGCTACGAGCAGTACTTC
. . TRBJ1-1 TRBV28 CASSFEAEAFF TGTGCCAGCAGTTTCGAGGCGGAGGCTTTCTTT
TRBD1 . TRBJ2-7 TRBV28 CASSSTLIRDRGSYEQYF TGTGCCAGCAGTTCAACGCTAATCCGGGACAGGGGCTCCTACGAGCAGTACTTC
TRBD1 . TRBJ1-6 TRBV2 CASSSHSGTGSSPLHF TGTGCCAGCAGCTCGCACTCCGGGACAGGGTCATCACCCCTCCACTTT
. . TRBJ2-7 TRBV5-1 CASSLDRLEQYF TGCGCCAGCAGCTTGGATCGTCTCGAGCAGTACTTC
. . TRBJ2-5 TRBV27 CASSSSSLPETQYF TGTGCCAGCAGTTCCTCAAGCTTACCCGAGACCCAGTACTTC
. . TRBJ2-1 TRBV6-5 CASSYSSGPYNEQFF TGTGCCAGCAGTTACTCGAGCGGGCCATACAATGAGCAGTTCTTC
TRBD1 . TRBJ2-7 TRBV10-3 CAISDDSRTGGEYF TGTGCCATCAGTGATGACTCAAGGACAGGGGGGGAGTACTTC
TRBD2 . TRBJ2-3 TRBV9 CASSVTPGTSGTSSTDTQYF TGTGCCAGCAGCGTCACTCCCGGGACTAGCGGCACTTCTAGCACAGATACGCAGTATTTT
. . TRBJ2-2 TRBV4-2 CASSQGWTSNTGELFF TGTGCCAGCAGCCAAGGGTGGACTTCAAACACCGGGGAGCTGTTTTTT
. few TRBJ1-2 TRBV2 CASRPQGANYGYTF TGTGCCAGCAGACCTCAGGGCGCGAACTATGGCTACACCTTC
TRBD1 . TRBJ1-2 TRBV6-5 CASSLQGRSGYTF TGTGCCAGCAGTTTACAGGGGCGATCTGGCTACACCTTC
. few TRBJ1-2 TRBV27 CASSFQGYGYTF TGTGCCAGCAGCTTCCAGGGCTATGGCTACACCTTC
. . TRBJ1-5 TRBV6-5 CASSSQTGQPQHF TGTGCCAGCAGTTCCCAGACTGGTCAGCCCCAGCATTTT
. few TRBJ2-7 TRBV7-2 CASSSPPGREYF TGTGCCAGCAGCTCCCCTCCTGGGCGGGAGTACTTC
. . TRBJ1-1 TRBV6-5 CASSKRDTEAFF TGTGCCAGCAGTAAACGGGACACTGAAGCTTTCTTT
TRBD1 . TRBJ1-5 TRBV19 CASSLKGGQGADRPQHF TGTGCCAGTAGTCTGAAAGGCGGACAGGGGGCAGATAGGCCCCAGCATTTT
. . TRBJ2-2 TRBV5-1 CASRTPGVTGELFF TGCGCCAGCAGAACCCCAGGGGTCACCGGGGAGCTGTTTTTT
. . TRBJ2-1 TRBV6-5 CASSPGGKNEQFF TGTGCCAGCAGCCCCGGGGGAAAAAATGAGCAGTTCTTC
. . TRBJ1-2 TRBV28 CASNHPPAAGGYTF TGTGCCAGCAACCATCCGCCAGCGGCGGGTGGCTACACCTTC
TRBD1 . TRBJ1-5 TRBV2 CASMGQGSNQPQHF TGTGCCAGCATGGGACAGGGAAGCAATCAGCCCCAGCATTTT
TRBD1 few TRBJ1-6 TRBV7-2 CASSLATGDNSPLHF TGTGCCAGCAGCTTAGCGACAGGGGATAATTCACCCCTCCACTTT
. . TRBJ2-6 TRBV5-8 CASSQQGFFGSGANVLTF TGTGCCAGCAGCCAACAGGGATTTTTTGGCTCTGGGGCCAACGTCCTGACTTTC
TRBD1 . TRBJ2-6 TRBV19 CASHPLGRGLGGANVLTF TGTGCCAGCCATCCCCTAGGAAGGGGGCTTGGAGGGGCCAACGTCCTGACTTTC
TRBD1 few TRBJ2-7 TRBV11-2 CASSLGRGPYEQYF TGTGCCAGCAGCTTAGGTAGGGGGCCCTACGAGCAGTACTTC
TRBD1 . TRBJ2-7 TRBV27 CASSWRDRVSYEQYF TGTGCCAGCAGTTGGCGGGACAGGGTGTCCTACGAGCAGTACTTC
. . TRBJ2-7 TRBV6-5 CASGSETTLSYEQYF TGTGCCAGCGGGTCAGAGACGACACTGTCCTACGAGCAGTACTTC
TRBD2 once TRBJ2-7 TRBV5-6 CASSLGASGRAYEQYF TGTGCCAGCAGCTTGGGTGCCAGCGGGAGAGCCTACGAGCAGTACTTC
. once TRBJ2-3 TRBV29-1 CSARGVLGGTDTQYF TGCAGCGCCCGTGGGGTCCTCGGAGGAACAGATACGCAGTATTTT
TRBD1 . TRBJ2-7 TRBV27 CASKTGAYEQYF TGTGCCAGCAAAACAGGGGCCTACGAGCAGTACTTC
. . TRBJ1-2 TRBV6-1 CASSEMATGSYGYTF TGTGCCAGCAGTGAAATGGCAACAGGGAGCTATGGCTACACCTTC
. . TRBJ2-5 TRBV7-2 CASSSDQETQYF TGTGCCAGCAGCTCCGACCAAGAGACCCAGTACTTC
. . TRBJ1-1 TRBV29-1 CSVVGQNAQRAFF TGCAGCGTTGTGGGGCAGAACGCCCAACGAGCTTTCTTT
. . TRBJ2-7 TRBV6-5 CASRQIQAPPYEQYF TGTGCCAGCAGACAGATCCAGGCGCCTCCCTACGAGCAGTACTTC
TRBD2 few TRBJ2-1 TRBV3-1/TRBV3-2 CASSRLAGGGEQFF TGTGCCAGCAGCCGGCTAGCGGGAGGGGGTGAGCAGTTCTTC
. . TRBJ2-1 TRBV28 CASSFGNIDEQFF TGTGCCAGCAGTTTCGGGAATATCGATGAGCAGTTCTTC
TRBD1 . TRBJ1-3 TRBV7-8 CASSSDRAGNTIYF TGTGCCAGCAGCTCCGACAGGGCTGGAAACACCATATATTTT
. many TRBJ1-2 TRBV6-5 CASNPQGLDGYTF TGTGCCAGCAACCCTCAGGGGTTGGATGGCTACACCTTC
. . TRBJ1-2 TRBV7-8 CASSLVGGAGYGYTF TGTGCCAGCAGCTTAGTGGGGGGTGCGGGCTATGGCTACACCTTC
. . TRBJ2-5 TRBV10-3 CAISESSGTQYF TGTGCCATCAGTGAGTCCAGCGGGACCCAGTACTTC